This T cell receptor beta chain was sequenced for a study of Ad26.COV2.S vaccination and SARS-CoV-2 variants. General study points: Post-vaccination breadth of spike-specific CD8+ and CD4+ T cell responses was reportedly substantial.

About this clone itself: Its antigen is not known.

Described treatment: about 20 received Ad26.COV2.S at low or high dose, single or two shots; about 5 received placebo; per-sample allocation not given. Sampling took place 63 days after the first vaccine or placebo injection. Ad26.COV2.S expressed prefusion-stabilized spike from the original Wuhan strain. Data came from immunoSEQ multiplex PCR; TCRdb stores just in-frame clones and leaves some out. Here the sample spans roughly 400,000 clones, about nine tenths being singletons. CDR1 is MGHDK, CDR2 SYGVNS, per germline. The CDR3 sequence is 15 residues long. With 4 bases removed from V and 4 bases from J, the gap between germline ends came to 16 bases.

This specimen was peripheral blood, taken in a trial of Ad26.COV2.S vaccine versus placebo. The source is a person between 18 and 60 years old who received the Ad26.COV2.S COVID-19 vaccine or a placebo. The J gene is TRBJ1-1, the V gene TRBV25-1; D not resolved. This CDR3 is CASSGGFLAATEAFF. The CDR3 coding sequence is TGTGCCAGCAGTGGAGGCTTTTTAGCGGCCACTGAAGCTTTCTTT. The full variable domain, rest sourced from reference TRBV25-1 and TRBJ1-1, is EADIYQTPRYLVIGTGKKITLECSQTMGHDKMYWYQQDPGMELHLIHYSYGVNSTEKGDLSSESTVSRIRTEHFPLTLESARPSHTSQYLCASSGGFLAATEAFFGQGTRLTVV.